This T cell receptor (beta chain) was captured by sequencing in a study of T cells after yellow fever vaccination. General study results and limits: The study re-detected most primary-vaccination clones after the booster (around 96% CD4, around 89% CD8). A secondary response was less intense yet reached its peak sooner, at day 5 versus 15.

As regards this clonotype: The antigen is undetermined.

Each CDR3 protein is one row after TCRdb ran MiXCR on the 5' RACE reads. The table shows more than 95,000 distinct CDR3 sequences, with roughly 9% occurring only once. Germline values: CDR1 SEHNR, CDR2 FQNEAQ (reference sequence). This CDR3 has 13 amino acids. V was cut by 3 bases and J by 0 bases, with 6 bases left in between. The sequenced sample was CD8+ T cells sorted from PBMCs, obtained on the day of the yellow fever booster vaccination. The TCR comes from a man aged 18 to 29 who received the YFV17D yellow fever vaccine. The rearrangement uses TRBV7-9 and TRBJ2-7; D not resolved. CDR3 amino acids: CASSLRNSYEQYF. The CDR3 bases are TGTGCCAGCAGCTTGAGAAACTCCTACGAGCAGTACTTC.